This TCR beta chain is from a study of vaccination and CD4 T cells after COVID-19. Study summary: Two of the convalescents were Hispanic, and convalescents were six males and four females. General observations from the study: Median SARS-CoV-2-reactive clonotype numbers went up from roughly 21 to 40, but not significantly. Among those convalescent, a median about 85% of reactive clones emerged solely post-vaccination.

The Oncomine TCR Beta short-read assay was applied to DNA of cultured CD4+ T cells. Each CDR3 protein gets one entry after TCRdb re-called the PCR reads with MiXCR. The sample includes around 19,000 distinct CDR3 sequences, roughly half of them seen just once. This clonotype was found a few times. No antigen is known for it. Sample treatment: approximately nine-day PBMC culture with coronavirus spike peptide pools or control peptides (ViraFEST assay). Cell culture was performed with 2 million or so PBMCs per well in the presence of about 10 IU/ml IL-2 and approximately 9.6 ug/ml peptide pools. The V gene's germline CDR1 is LNHDA and CDR2 SQIVND (reference sequence). V lost 3 bases to trimming and J lost 4 bases, with 11 bases between them. The CDR3 consists of 14 residues.

This TCR came from a human donor who had recovered from COVID-19. Sequenced sample: CD4+ T cells from blood, cultured in vitro. The chain employs TRBV19 and TRBJ2-3; D is perhaps TRBD2 (6 bases). The CDR3 protein is CASSIRVAADTQYF. The DNA for the CDR3 is TGTGCCAGTAGTATTAGGGTAGCGGCAGATACGCAGTATTTT.